This T cell receptor beta chain emerged from a study of blood T cell repertoires in COVID-19. Turning to the study itself: COVID-19 samples collected from the United States, Italy and Spain covered acute and convalescent phases.

The CDR3 is 13 amino acids. The J segment lost 14 bases and the V segment lost 6 bases, leaving 9 bases of the junction unmatched. The protocol was immunoSEQ multiplex PCR, while the TCRdb copy is restricted to in-frame clones and leaves out a portion. The sample records roughly 230,000 clones, about 80% being singletons. The material sequenced was peripheral blood. The origin of this receptor is a man in his forties or fifties with active or convalescent COVID-19. This rearrangement joins TRBV12-3 or TRBV12-4 to TRBJ1-6; TRBD1 matches 8 bases. The CDR3 is CASSGQGSGALHF. The CDR3, as DNA: TGTGCCAGCAGCGGACAGGGTTCCGGAGCCCTCCACTTT.